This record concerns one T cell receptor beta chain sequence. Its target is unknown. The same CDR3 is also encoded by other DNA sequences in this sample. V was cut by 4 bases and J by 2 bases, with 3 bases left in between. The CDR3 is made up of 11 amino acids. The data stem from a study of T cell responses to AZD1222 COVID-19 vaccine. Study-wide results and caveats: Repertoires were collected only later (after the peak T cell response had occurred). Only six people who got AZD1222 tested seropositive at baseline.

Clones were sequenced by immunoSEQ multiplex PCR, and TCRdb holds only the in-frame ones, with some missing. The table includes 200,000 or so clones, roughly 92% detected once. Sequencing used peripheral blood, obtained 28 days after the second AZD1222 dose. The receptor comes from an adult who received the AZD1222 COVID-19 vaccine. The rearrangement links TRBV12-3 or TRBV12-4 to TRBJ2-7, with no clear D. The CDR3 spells CASSSAYEQYF. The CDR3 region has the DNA TGTGCCAGCAGTTCCGCCTACGAGCAGTACTTC.